The clone carrying this T cell receptor (beta chain) was counted at least ten times. Antigen unknown. The CDR3 is 15 residues long. Between the trimmed V and J ends, which lost 6 bases and 4 bases, there was a span of 15 bases. From germline, CDR1 is MNHNS and CDR2 SASEGT. In making TCR cDNA, 5'RACE template switching added a universal primer site and UMIs to it. TCRdb reanalysed the 5' RACE reads using MiXCR and keeps one entry per CDR3 protein. Here the sample spans 350,000 or so distinct CDR3 sequences, around 8.1% being singletons. The entry originates in a study of T cells after yellow fever vaccination. Study summary: It was SMART-Seq v4 Ultra Low Input that prepared the fractions with low cell numbers. Whole-study results and caveats: The study re-detected most primary-vaccination clones after the booster (roughly 96% CD4, around 89% CD8). Only a minor proportion of clonotypes was detected across both CD4 and CD8 compartments.

Specimen: PBMCs, collected approximately 40 days after the first yellow fever vaccination. This TCR was sampled from a man aged 18 to 29 who received the YFV17D yellow fever vaccine. The V call is TRBV6-1, the J call TRBJ1-4; D gene unclear. In DNA form, the CDR3 reads TGTGCCAGCAGAAGAGACCCCTGGGGTAATGAAAAACTGTTTTTT. Its translation: CASRRDPWGNEKLFF.